This record concerns one T cell receptor (delta chain) sequence. What this receptor recognizes is not known. With a far larger clone one base away, a read error is the likely cause. Other DNA sequences in the sample encode the same CDR3. In both library preparation methods, multiplex PCR was run with primers aimed at the conserved V and J regions of the TCR genes. Amplicons were purified, pooled and sequenced on an Illumina MiSeq platform. The published analysis was carried out like this. V(D)J alignment, clonotype assembly and translation were handled by MiXCR, while functionality assessment and CDR3 repertoire analyses were done with VDJtools. CDR3 followed the IMGT definition, and analyses included only productive sequences that used functional genes, leaving out ORF genes and pseudogenes. A custom Python script was used to search all patients and controls for identical amino acid CDR3s of major clonotypes (frequency >=5%). A one-sided non-parametric Wilcoxon test was used to compare clonotype frequencies between patients and controls. Clone calls in TCRdb were regenerated from the public reads with CATT, after which identical DNA sequences shared one row. These V and J calls rely on TCRdb rather than the paper's analysis. This sample is represented by about 1,200 delta-chain clones; approximately 1.5% of them were singletons. Less than 45% of the sample lies in the top ten.

For both patients and controls, peripheral blood mononuclear cells were isolated, and the genomic DNA from these cells was used for TCR sequencing. The control group consisted of about 23 healthy adult blood donors (median age roughly 64 years; around 12 males and about eleven females) who were matched to the patients for age and sex. The germline V gene encodes CDR1 GEAIGNYY and CDR2 EKD. The CDR3 measures 15 amino acids from cysteine to phenylalanine. Left in the record is the CDR3 DNA by itself, 45 bases read in frame from the first base. V and J are trimmed by 2 bases and 8 bases, and the gene matches miss 9 bases of the junction. The data derive from a study of gamma delta lymphoproliferative disorders and STAT genes (dated by TCRdb to the late 2010s). The study in broad terms: The LymphoTrack Dx TCRG Assay was used to prepare gamma-chain libraries from at least 50 ng of genomic DNA. Because no corresponding Invivoscribe delta assay was available, delta-chain libraries were prepared according to the EuroClonality-NGS working group standard operating procedure. Within a larger immunophenotypic and STAT-mutation study, TCR gamma and delta CDR3 repertoires were profiled by deep sequencing in Tgammadelta lymphoproliferative disease patients and healthy controls. To confirm the results, all delta-chain samples and a couple of gamma-chain samples were sequenced a second time. General study outcomes and caveats: Nearly all major gamma and delta clonotypes of patients were found to be public, being shared with at least one healthy donor, and only a couple of gamma clonotypes were found to be private to disease. Control T cells likely spanned varied maturation stages, while leukemic cells were skewed toward terminal effectors, potentially limiting patient-control comparisons. The authors pointed out that NGS specificity may be lower at low frequencies, so whether leukemic clones are public or private needs to be confirmed. In whole-repertoire clustering, patient gamma repertoires grouped separately from healthy controls, whereas delta repertoires showed no separation between groups.

This sequence originates from a human donor in good health. The sequenced sample was blood. The sequence joins TRDV2 to TRDJ1; 11 bases in the junction line up with TRDD3. The nucleotides read TGTGCCTGTGACAAAAACTGGGGGATAAAAAGCAAACTCATCTTT. This sequence encodes CACDKNWGIKSKLIF.